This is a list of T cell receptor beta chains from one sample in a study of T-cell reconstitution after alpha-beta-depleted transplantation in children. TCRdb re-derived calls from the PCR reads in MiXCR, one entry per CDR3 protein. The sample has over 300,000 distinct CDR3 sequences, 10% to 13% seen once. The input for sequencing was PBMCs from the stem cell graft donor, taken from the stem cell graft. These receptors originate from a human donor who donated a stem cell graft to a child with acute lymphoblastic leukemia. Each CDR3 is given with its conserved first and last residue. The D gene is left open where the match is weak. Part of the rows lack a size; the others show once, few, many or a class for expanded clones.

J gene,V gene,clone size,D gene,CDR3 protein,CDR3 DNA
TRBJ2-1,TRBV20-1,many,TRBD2,CSARAGTSGSNEQFF,TGCAGTGCTAGGGCCGGGACTAGCGGGAGCAATGAGCAGTTCTTC
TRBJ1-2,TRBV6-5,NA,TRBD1,CASSYTGQGLYGYTF,TGTGCCAGCAGTTACACGGGACAGGGACTCTATGGCTACACCTTC
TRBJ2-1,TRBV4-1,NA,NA,CASSQELTDYNEQFF,TGCGCCAGCAGCCAAGAACTCACAGATTACAATGAGCAGTTCTTC
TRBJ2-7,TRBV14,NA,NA,CASSRNPITGTPPYEQYF,TGTGCCAGCAGCCGAAACCCCATTACCGGGACACCTCCCTACGAGCAGTACTTC
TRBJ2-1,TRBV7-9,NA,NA,CASSSLFLATNEQFF,TGTGCCAGCAGCTCCCTCTTTCTAGCGACAAATGAGCAGTTCTTC
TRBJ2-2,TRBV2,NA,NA,CASRRDTNTGELFF,TGTGCCAGCAGGAGGGACACAAACACCGGGGAGCTGTTTTTT
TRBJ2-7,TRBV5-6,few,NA,CASSSPLRLRSYEQYF,TGTGCCAGCAGCTCCCCATTGAGATTGCGCTCCTACGAGCAGTACTTC
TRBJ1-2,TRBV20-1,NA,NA,CSASTLGLYGYTF,TGCAGTGCTAGTACACTGGGCCTCTATGGCTACACCTTC
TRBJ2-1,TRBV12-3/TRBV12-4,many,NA,CASSPRVGEQFF,TGTGCCAGCAGTCCCAGAGTGGGGGAGCAGTTCTTC
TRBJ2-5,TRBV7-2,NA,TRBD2,CASSKGLAGFQETQYF,TGTGCCAGCAGTAAGGGACTAGCGGGGTTCCAAGAGACCCAGTACTTC
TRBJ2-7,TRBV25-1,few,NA,CASSDRGKPTHEQYF,TGTGCCAGCAGTGATAGGGGGAAGCCCACTCACGAGCAGTACTTC
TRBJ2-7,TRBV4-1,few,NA,CASSPEPGPSYEQYF,TGCGCCAGCAGCCCCGAACCGGGACCGAGTTATGAGCAGTACTTC
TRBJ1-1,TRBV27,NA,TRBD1,CASFPPGTGVAFF,TGTGCCAGCTTTCCCCCCGGGACAGGGGTGGCTTTCTTT
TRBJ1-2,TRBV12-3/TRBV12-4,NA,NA,CASRLDNYNGYTF,TGTGCCAGCAGGCTGGACAATTATAATGGCTACACCTTC
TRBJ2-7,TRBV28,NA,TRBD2,CASSLWASGITYEQYF,TGTGCCAGCAGTTTATGGGCTAGCGGGATCACCTACGAGCAGTACTTC
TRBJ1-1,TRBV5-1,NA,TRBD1,CASRRETGGTEAFF,TGCGCCAGCAGGAGGGAGACAGGGGGCACTGAAGCTTTCTTT
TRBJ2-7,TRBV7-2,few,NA,CASSEAITSSYEQYF,TGTGCCAGCAGCGAGGCTATTACAAGCTCCTACGAGCAGTACTTC
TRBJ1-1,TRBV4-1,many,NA,CASSPRTADTEAFF,TGCGCCAGCAGCCCCCGGACAGCCGACACTGAAGCTTTCTTT
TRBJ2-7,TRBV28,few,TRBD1,CASSSPSGTGGNQQYF,TGTGCCAGCAGCTCCCCTTCCGGGACAGGGGGGAACCAGCAGTACTTC
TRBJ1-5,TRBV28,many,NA,CASSFVGGGNQPQHF,TGTGCCAGCAGTTTTGTGGGAGGGGGCAATCAGCCCCAGCATTTT
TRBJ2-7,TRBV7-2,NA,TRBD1,CASSLDRGGYEQYF,TGTGCCAGCAGCTTGGACAGGGGAGGTTACGAGCAGTACTTC
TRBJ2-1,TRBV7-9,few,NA,CASSSALAGYNEQFF,TGTGCCAGCAGCTCTGCCCTGGCAGGGTACAATGAGCAGTTCTTC
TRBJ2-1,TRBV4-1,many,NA,CASSQGPSYNEQFF,TGCGCCAGCAGCCAGGGGCCCTCCTACAATGAGCAGTTCTTC
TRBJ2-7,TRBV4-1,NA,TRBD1,CASSQGTRGQHEQYF,TGCGCCAGCAGCCAAGGCACCAGGGGGCAACACGAGCAGTACTTC
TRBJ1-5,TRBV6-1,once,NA,CASKQGNDQPQHF,TGTGCCAGCAAACAAGGGAACGACCAGCCCCAGCATTTT
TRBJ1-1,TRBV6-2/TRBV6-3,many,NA,CASSYAPTGRYRTEAFF,TGTGCCAGCAGTTATGCCCCAACGGGCAGATATCGCACTGAAGCTTTCTTT
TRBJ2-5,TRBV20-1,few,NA,CSAMVARRWETQYF,TGCAGTGCTATGGTAGCGCGGAGGTGGGAGACCCAGTACTTC
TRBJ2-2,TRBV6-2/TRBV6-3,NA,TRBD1,CASRIRDRHTGELFF,TGTGCCAGCAGAATAAGGGACAGACACACCGGGGAGCTGTTTTTT
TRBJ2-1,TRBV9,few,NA,CASSPPGVSYNEQFF,TGTGCCAGCAGCCCCCCGGGGGTGAGCTACAATGAGCAGTTCTTC
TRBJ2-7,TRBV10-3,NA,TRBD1,CAISRTGVGSYEQYF,TGTGCCATCAGCAGGACAGGGGTAGGATCCTACGAGCAGTACTTC
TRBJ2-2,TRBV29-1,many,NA,CSVFDGSGTGELFF,TGCAGCGTTTTTGATGGGTCTGGCACCGGGGAGCTGTTTTTT
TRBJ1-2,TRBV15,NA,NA,CATSRDRGGAGGYTF,TGTGCCACCAGCAGAGATCGAGGGGGAGCAGGCGGCTACACCTTC
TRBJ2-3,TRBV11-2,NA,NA,CASSLGRQRIRFGDTQYF,TGTGCCAGCAGCTTAGGTCGCCAGCGGATTCGCTTCGGGGATACGCAGTATTTT
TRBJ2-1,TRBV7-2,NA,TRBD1,CASSVRDSNNEQFF,TGTGCCAGCAGCGTACGGGACAGTAACAATGAGCAGTTCTTC
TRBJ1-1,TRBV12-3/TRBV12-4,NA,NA,CASRDAQGLNTEAFF,TGTGCCAGCAGAGACGCCCAGGGACTGAACACTGAAGCTTTCTTT
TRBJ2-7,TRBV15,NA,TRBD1,CTTSRDGTGRTYEQYF,TGTACCACCAGCAGAGATGGGACAGGCCGCACCTACGAGCAGTACTTC
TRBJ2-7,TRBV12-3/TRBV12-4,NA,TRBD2,CASSPSGSRYEQYF,TGTGCCAGCAGTCCTAGCGGGAGTCGGTACGAGCAGTACTTC